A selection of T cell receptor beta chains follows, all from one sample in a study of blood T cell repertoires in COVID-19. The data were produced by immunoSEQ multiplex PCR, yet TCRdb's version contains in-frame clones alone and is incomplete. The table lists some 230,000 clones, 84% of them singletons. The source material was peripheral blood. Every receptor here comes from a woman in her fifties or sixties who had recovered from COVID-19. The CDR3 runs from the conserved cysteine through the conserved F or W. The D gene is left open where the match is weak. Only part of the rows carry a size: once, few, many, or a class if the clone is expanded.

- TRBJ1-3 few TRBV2 CASRREVSGNTIYF TGTGCCAGCCGGCGCGAGGTCTCTGGAAACACCATATATTTT
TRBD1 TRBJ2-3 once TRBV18 CASSPARTGVPSTQYF TGTGCCAGCTCACCCGCCCGGACAGGGGTCCCGAGTACGCAGTATTTT
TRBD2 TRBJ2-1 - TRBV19 CASHGLDGYNEQFF TGTGCCAGCCATGGACTAGACGGCTACAATGAGCAGTTCTTC
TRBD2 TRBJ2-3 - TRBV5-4 CASSLALAGGLTDTQYF TGTGCCAGCAGCCTGGCCCTAGCGGGGGGCCTCACAGATACGCAGTATTTT
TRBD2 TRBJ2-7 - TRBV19 CASSSLSGAEQYF TGTGCCAGTAGTAGCTTAAGCGGGGCCGAGCAGTACTTC
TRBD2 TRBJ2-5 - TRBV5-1 CASSLEGLAGFGETQYF TGCGCCAGCAGCTTGGAGGGGCTAGCGGGCTTTGGGGAGACCCAGTACTTC
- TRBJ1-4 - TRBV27 CASSLWSGDEKLFF TGTGCCAGCAGTTTATGGTCCGGGGATGAAAAACTGTTTTTT
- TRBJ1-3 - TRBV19 CASKEDATIYF TGTGCCAGTAAGGAGGATGCCACCATATATTTT
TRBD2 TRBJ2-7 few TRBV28 CASQRGSYEQYF TGTGCCAGCCAGCGGGGTTCCTACGAGCAGTACTTC
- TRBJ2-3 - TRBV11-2 CASSPGAVSTDTQYF TGTGCCAGCAGCCCTGGGGCGGTGAGCACAGATACGCAGTATTTT
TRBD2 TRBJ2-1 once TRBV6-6 CASIERGGGPYNEQFF TGTGCCAGCATCGAACGGGGCGGGGGGCCATACAATGAGCAGTTCTTC
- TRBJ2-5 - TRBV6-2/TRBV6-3 CASSTAEETQYF TGTGCCAGCAGTACAGCCGAAGAGACCCAGTACTTC
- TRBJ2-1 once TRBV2 CASTRTDPYNEQFF TGTGCCAGCACTCGGACAGACCCCTACAATGAGCAGTTCTTC
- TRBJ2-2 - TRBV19 CASMKSSTGELFF TGTGCCAGTATGAAGTCCAGCACCGGGGAGCTGTTTTTT
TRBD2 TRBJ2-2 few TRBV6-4 CASSSGGDTGELFF TGTGCCAGCAGTAGCGGGGGGGACACCGGGGAGCTGTTTTTT
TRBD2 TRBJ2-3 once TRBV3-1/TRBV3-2 CASSQLTSGVTDTQYF TGTGCCAGCAGCCAGCTCACTAGCGGGGTCACAGATACGCAGTATTTT
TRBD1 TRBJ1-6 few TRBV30 CAWSDPRQGLPLHF TGTGCCTGGAGTGACCCAAGACAGGGTTTACCCCTCCACTTT
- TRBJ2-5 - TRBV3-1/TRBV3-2 CASSQAGGKETQYF TGTGCCAGCAGCCAGGCCGGCGGAAAGGAGACCCAGTACTTC
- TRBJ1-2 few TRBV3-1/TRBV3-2 CASSQAGGYTF TGTGCCAGCAGCCAAGCGGGGGGCTACACCTTC
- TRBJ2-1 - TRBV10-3 CAISEIDWTVYNEQFF TGTGCCATCAGTGAAATAGACTGGACAGTCTACAATGAGCAGTTCTTC
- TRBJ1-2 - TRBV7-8 CASSLGPWTVRPPNYGYTF TGTGCCAGCAGCTTAGGCCCCTGGACAGTCCGCCCTCCTAACTATGGCTACACCTTC
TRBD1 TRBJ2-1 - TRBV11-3 CASSPGQGSYNEQFF TGTGCCAGCAGCCCGGGACAGGGCTCCTACAATGAGCAGTTCTTC
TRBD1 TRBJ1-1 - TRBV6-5 CASSKYRGRGTEAFF TGTGCCAGCAGTAAATACAGGGGGCGAGGTACTGAAGCTTTCTTT
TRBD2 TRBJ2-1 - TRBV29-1 CSVLGLAGGNNEQFF TGCAGCGTTTTGGGTTTAGCGGGGGGTAACAATGAGCAGTTCTTC
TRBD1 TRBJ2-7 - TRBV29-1 CSVALGTGAGEQYF TGCAGCGTAGCGCTGGGGACAGGCGCTGGGGAGCAGTACTTC
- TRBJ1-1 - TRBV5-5 CASSLEAGPTEAFF TGTGCCAGCAGCTTGGAAGCAGGGCCCACTGAAGCTTTCTTT
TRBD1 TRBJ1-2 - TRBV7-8 CASGTRDRGFNLYGYTF TGTGCCAGCGGCACCCGAGACAGGGGTTTTAACCTCTATGGCTACACCTTC
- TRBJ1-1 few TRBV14 CASSQGGETEAFF TGTGCCAGCAGCCAAGGAGGTGAGACTGAAGCTTTCTTT
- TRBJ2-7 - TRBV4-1 CASSLPGSFYEQYF TGCGCCAGCAGCCTCCCGGGATCTTTCTACGAGCAGTACTTC
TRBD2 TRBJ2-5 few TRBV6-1 CASSELAGGPQETQYF TGTGCCAGCAGTGAACTTGCGGGGGGCCCTCAAGAGACCCAGTACTTC
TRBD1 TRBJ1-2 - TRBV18 CASSPRGQGADGYTF TGTGCCAGCTCACCCCGCGGACAGGGGGCAGATGGCTACACCTTC
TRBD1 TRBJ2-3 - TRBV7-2 CASSIRTGPYGDTQYF TGTGCCAGCAGCATACGGACAGGGCCTTATGGAGATACGCAGTATTTT
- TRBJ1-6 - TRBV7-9 CASTRDTLNSPLHF TGTGCCAGCACCCGGGACACACTGAATTCACCCCTCCACTTT
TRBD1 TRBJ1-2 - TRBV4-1 CASSRLTGTGGADYGYTF TGCGCCAGCAGCCGGTTAACCGGGACAGGGGGCGCAGACTATGGCTACACCTTC
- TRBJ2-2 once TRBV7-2 CASSIGELFF TGTGCCAGCAGTATCGGGGAGCTGTTTTTT
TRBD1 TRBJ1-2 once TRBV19 CASSIVGQGGLDGYTF TGTGCCAGTAGTATAGTCGGACAGGGGGGCTTGGATGGCTACACCTTC
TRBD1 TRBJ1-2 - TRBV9 CASSPTGGRGGYTF TGTGCCAGCAGTCCGACAGGGGGCCGCGGTGGCTACACCTTC
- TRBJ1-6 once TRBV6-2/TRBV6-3 CASSWSSYNSPLHF TGTGCCAGCAGTTGGAGTTCCTATAATTCACCCCTCCACTTT
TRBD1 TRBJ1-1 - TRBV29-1 CSVAPWDRDTEAFF TGCAGCGTCGCCCCCTGGGACAGGGACACTGAAGCTTTCTTT
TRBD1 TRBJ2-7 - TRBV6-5 CASRPGQGPYEQYF TGTGCCAGCAGGCCGGGACAGGGCCCCTACGAGCAGTACTTC
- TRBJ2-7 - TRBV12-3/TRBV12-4 CASSSTTDEQYF TGTGCCAGCAGCTCAACCACGGACGAGCAGTACTTC
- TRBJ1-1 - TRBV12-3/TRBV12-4 CASSFDTEAFF TGTGCCAGCAGCTTCGACACTGAAGCTTTCTTT
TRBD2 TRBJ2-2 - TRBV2 CASTLAGGLAGELFF TGTGCCAGCACGCTAGCGGGGGGGCTCGCCGGGGAGCTGTTTTTT
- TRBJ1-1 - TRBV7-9 CASSWGRGTTEAFF TGTGCCAGCAGCTGGGGGAGGGGTACGACTGAAGCTTTCTTT
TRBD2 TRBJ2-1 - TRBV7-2 CASTHLRGGTNEQFF TGTGCCAGCACCCACTTGCGGGGGGGAACGAATGAGCAGTTCTTC